The source of this TCR beta chain is a study of OX40 agonist ivuxolimab in advanced cancers. Turning to the study itself: The dose of intravenous ivuxolimab that patients received every 2 weeks ranged from 0.01 to 10 mg/kg.

This clone was detected once. Generated by immunoSEQ multiplex PCR, the TCRdb table keeps only in-frame clones and is missing some. The sample contains 95,000 to 120,000 clones, 75% to 95% of which appear only once. Sequenced here: CD4+ or CD8+ T cells sorted from blood, sampled in a trial of the OX40 agonist ivuxolimab. The source of this sequence is an adult with an advanced solid tumor such as melanoma, head and neck, liver or kidney cancer.

CDR3 residues: CASSLWGGEDTQYF. CDR3 coding DNA: TGTGCCAGCAGCTTATGGGGGGGTGAAGATACGCAGTATTTT. This chain connects TRBV11-2 to TRBJ2-3; TRBD2 aligns across 7 bases. V trimming: 2 bases; J trimming: 5 bases; junction bases outside the gene matches: 4. This CDR3 spans 14 amino acids. Germline CDR1 and CDR2: SGHAT and FQNNGV.